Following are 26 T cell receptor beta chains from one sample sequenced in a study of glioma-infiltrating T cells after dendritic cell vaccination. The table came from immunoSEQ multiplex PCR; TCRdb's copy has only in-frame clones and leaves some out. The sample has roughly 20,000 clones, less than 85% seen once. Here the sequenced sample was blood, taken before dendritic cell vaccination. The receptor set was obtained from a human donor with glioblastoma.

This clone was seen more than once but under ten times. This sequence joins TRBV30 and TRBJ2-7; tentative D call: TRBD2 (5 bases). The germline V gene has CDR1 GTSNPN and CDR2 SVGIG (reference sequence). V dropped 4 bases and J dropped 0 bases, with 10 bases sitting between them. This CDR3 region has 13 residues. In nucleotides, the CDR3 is TGTGCCTGGATGGCGGGTGACTCCTACGAGCAGTACTTC. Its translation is CAWMAGDSYEQYF.

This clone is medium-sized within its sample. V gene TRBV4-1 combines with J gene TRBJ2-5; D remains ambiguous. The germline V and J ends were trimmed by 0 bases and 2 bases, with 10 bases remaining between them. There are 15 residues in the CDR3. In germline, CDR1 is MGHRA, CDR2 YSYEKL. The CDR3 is CASSQDRGSQETQYF. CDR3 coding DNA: TGCGCCAGCAGCCAAGATCGCGGCAGTCAAGAGACCCAGTACTTC.

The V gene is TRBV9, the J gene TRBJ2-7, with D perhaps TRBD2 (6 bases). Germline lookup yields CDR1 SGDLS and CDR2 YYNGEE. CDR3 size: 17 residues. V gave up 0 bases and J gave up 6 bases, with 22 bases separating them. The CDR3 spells CASSVDHAAGPVSEQYF. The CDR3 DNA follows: TGTGCCAGCAGCGTAGATCATGCGGCGGGACCTGTCTCCGAGCAGTACTTC.

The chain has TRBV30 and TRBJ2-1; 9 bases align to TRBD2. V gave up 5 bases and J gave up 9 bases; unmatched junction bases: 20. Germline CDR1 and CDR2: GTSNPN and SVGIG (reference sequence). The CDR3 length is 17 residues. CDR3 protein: CAWSSSGRRGFSVEQFF. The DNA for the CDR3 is TGTGCCTGGTCTTCAAGCGGGAGGAGGGGCTTTAGTGTTGAGCAGTTCTTC.

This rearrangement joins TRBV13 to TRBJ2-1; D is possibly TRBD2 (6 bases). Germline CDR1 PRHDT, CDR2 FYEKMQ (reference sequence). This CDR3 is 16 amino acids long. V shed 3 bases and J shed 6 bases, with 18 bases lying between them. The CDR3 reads CASSFLVWASANEQFF. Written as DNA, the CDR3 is TGTGCCAGCAGCTTTTTAGTCTGGGCTAGCGCCAATGAGCAGTTCTTC.

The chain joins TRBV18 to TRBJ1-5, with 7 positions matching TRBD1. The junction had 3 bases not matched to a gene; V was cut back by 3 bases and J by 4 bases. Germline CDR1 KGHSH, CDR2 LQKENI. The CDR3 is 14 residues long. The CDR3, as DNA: TGTGCCAGCTCACCGGGACAGTTTAATCAGCCCCAGCATTTT. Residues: CASSPGQFNQPQHF.

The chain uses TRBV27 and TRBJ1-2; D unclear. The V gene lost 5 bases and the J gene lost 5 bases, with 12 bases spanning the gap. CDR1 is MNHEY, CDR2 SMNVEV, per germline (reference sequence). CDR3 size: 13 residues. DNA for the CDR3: TGTGCCAGCAGTGAGCGCCCCGCTTATGGCTACACCTTC. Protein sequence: CASSERPAYGYTF.

The CDR3 loop is CAISASGGSYEQYF. CDR3 sequence (DNA): TGTGCCATCAGTGCTAGCGGGGGGTCCTACGAGCAGTACTTC. The chain is built from TRBV10-3 and TRBJ2-7; TRBD2 matches at 11 bases. Unmatched junction bases numbered 0, after V lost 4 bases and J lost 1 base. This CDR3 comprises 14 residues. Germline CDR1 ENHRY, CDR2 SYGVKD.

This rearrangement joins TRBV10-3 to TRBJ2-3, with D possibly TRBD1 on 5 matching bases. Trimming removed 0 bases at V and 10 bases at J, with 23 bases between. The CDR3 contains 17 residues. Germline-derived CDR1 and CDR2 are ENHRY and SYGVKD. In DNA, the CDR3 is TGTGCCATCAGTGAGTCGGGGCCTCGGCGGTCTCCGCCTTCGCAGTATTTT. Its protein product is CAISESGPRRSPPSQYF.

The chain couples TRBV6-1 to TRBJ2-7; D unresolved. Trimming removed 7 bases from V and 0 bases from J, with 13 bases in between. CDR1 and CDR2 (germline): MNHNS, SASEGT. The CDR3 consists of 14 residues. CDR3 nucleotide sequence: TGTGCCAGCACCCTCTATCCCGGCTCCTACGAGCAGTACTTC. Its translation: CASTLYPGSYEQYF.

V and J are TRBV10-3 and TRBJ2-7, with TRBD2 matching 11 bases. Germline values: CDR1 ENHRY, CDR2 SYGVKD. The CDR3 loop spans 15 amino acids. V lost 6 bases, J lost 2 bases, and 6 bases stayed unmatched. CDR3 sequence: CAIRETSGTAYEQYF. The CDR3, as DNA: TGTGCCATCAGGGAGACTAGCGGGACAGCCTACGAGCAGTACTTC.

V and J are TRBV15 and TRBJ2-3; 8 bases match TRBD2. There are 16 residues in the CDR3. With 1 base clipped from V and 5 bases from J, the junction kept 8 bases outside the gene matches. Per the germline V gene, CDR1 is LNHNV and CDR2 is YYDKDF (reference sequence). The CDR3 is CATSRAPGLGGDTQYF. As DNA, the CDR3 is TGTGCCACCAGCAGAGCTCCGGGACTAGGTGGAGATACGCAGTATTTT.

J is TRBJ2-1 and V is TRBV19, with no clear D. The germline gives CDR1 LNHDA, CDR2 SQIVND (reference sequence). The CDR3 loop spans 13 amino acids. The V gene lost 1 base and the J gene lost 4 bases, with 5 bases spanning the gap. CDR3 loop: CASSIALYNEQFF. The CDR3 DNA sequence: TGTGCCAGTAGTATAGCGCTATACAATGAGCAGTTCTTC.

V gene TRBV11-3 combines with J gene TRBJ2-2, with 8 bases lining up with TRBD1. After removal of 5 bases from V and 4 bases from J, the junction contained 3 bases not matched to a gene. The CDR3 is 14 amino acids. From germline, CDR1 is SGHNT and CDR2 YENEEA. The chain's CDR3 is CASSPGTGTGELFF. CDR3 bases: TGTGCCAGCAGCCCGGGGACAGGCACCGGGGAGCTGTTTTTT.

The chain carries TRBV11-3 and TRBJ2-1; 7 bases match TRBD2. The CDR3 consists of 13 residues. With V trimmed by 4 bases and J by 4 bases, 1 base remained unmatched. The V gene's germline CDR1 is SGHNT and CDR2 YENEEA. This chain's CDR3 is CASSSSGYNEQFF. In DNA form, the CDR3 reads TGTGCCAGCAGCTCTAGCGGATACAATGAGCAGTTCTTC.

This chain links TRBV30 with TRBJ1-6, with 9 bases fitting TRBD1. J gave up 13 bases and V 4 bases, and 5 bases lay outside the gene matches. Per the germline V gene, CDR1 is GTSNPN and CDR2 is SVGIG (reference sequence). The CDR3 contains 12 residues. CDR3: CAWTPGQGPLHF. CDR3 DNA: TGTGCCTGGACCCCCGGACAGGGGCCCCTCCACTTT.

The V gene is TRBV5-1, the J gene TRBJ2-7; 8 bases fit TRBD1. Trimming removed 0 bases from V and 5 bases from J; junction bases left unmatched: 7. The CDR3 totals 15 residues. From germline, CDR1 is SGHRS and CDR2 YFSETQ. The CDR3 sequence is CASSLGRTGPDEQYF. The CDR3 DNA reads TGCGCCAGCAGCTTGGGCCGGACAGGGCCGGACGAGCAGTACTTC.

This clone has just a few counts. The CDR3 spells CASLPAAGAGANVLTF. CDR3 coding DNA: TGTGCCAGCCTTCCCGCAGCGGGAGCTGGGGCCAACGTCCTGACTTTC. The V and J genes are TRBV28 and TRBJ2-6, with 8 bases identical to TRBD2. The V segment lost 8 bases and the J segment 2 bases; nucleotides outside the gene matches: 8. Germline V gene sequence: CDR1 MDHEN, CDR2 SYDVKM. This CDR3 has 16 residues.

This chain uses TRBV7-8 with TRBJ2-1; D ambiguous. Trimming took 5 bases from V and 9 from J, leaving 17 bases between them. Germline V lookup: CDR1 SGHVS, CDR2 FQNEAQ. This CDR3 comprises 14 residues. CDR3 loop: CASSPLYALGEQFF. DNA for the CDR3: TGTGCCAGCAGCCCCCTCTACGCCCTTGGTGAGCAGTTCTTC.

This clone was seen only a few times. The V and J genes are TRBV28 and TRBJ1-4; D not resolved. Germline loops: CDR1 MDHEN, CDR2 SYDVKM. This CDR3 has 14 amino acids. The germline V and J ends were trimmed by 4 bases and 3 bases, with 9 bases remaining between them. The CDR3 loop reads CASSSPVSNEKLFF. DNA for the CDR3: TGTGCCAGCAGTTCGCCGGTATCTAATGAAAAACTGTTTTTT.

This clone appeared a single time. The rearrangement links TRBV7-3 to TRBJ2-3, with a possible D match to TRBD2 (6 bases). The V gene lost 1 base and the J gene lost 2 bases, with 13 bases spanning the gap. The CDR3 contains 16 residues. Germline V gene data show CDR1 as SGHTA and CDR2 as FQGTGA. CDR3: CASSLNGAGNTDTQYF. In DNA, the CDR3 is TGTGCCAGCAGCTTAAACGGGGCGGGAAACACAGATACGCAGTATTTT.

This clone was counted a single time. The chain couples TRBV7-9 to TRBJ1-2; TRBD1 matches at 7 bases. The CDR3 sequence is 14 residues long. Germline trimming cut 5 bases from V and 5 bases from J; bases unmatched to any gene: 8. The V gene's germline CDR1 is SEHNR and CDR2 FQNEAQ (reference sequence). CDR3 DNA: TGTGCCAGCAGCCCGTTCGACAGGGATTATGGCTACACCTTC. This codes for CASSPFDRDYGYTF. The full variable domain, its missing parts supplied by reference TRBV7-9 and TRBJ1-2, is DTGVSQNPRHKITKRGQNVTFRCDPISEHNRLYWYRQTLGQGPEFLTYFQNEAQLEKSRLLSDRFSAERPKGSFSTLEIQRTEQGDSAMYLCASSPFDRDYGYTFGSGTRLTVV.

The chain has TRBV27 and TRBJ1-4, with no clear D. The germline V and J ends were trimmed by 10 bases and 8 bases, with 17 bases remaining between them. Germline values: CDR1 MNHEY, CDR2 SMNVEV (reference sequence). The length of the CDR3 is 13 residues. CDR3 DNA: TGTGCCACCCCCGGGTCCCGGAAGGAAAAACTGTTTTTT. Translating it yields CATPGSRKEKLFF.

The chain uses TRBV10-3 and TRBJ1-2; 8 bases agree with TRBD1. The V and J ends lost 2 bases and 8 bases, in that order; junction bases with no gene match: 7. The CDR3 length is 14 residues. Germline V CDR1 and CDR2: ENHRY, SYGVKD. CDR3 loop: CAISEEQGVSGYTF. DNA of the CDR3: TGTGCCATCAGTGAGGAACAGGGGGTGTCGGGCTACACCTTC.

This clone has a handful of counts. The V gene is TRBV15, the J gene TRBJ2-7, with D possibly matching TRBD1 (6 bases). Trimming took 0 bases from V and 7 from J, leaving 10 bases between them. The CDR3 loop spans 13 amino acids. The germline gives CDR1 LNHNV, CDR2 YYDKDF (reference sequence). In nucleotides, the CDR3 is TGTGCCACCAGCAGAGACAGGGGTTGGGAGCAGTACTTC. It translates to CATSRDRGWEQYF.

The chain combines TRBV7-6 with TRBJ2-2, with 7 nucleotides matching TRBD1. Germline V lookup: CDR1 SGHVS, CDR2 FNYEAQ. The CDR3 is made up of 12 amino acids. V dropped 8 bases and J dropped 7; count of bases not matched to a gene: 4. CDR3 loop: CASGTANGELFF. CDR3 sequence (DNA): TGTGCCAGCGGGACAGCTAACGGGGAGCTGTTTTTT.